Detailed here is one T cell receptor (beta chain). Its target is unknown. These data come from a study of blood T cells in healthy people across ages. The study, taken as a whole, reports: Investigators viewed diversity estimates from one million T cells as underestimates, the study reported.

The germline gives CDR1 DFQATT, CDR2 SNEGSKA (reference sequence). This CDR3 is 14 amino acids long. Trimming removed 6 bases from V and 0 bases from J; junction bases left unmatched: 5. All donors came from Russia, were Caucasian and healthy, and spanned ages roughly 6 to 100. PCR was performed a second time for roughly 7 to 12 cycles using a sample-barcoded 5' primer and a J-beta primer mix. TCRdb fed the 5' RACE reads into MiXCR, producing one record per CDR3 protein. The data hold about 580,000 distinct CDR3 sequences, with around 48% observed a single time. Sequenced: blood. This sequence joins TRBV20-1 and TRBJ1-2; TRBD1 matches at 9 bases. This sequence originates from a man of 80 years or more in good health. CDR3 amino acids: CSANRDRANYGYTF. CDR3 nucleotide sequence: TGCAGTGCCAACCGGGACAGGGCTAACTATGGCTACACCTTC.